These T cell receptor beta chains were read from a single sample in a study of cytomegalovirus exposure and HLA in healthy donors. Method: immunoSEQ multiplex PCR; TCRdb's copy keeps in-frame clones and lacks some. The repertoire holds 85,000 to 100,000 clones, with over 70% as singletons. Sequencing input: PBMCs. The receptors derive from a girl aged 2 to 9 in good health and CMV-seropositive. CDR3s leave out the opening cysteine and the closing phenylalanine or tryptophan. The order of the fields is V gene, CDR3 length, CDR3 protein.

TRBV7-2 | 15 | ASSTRLAGTSYNEQF
TRBV6-1 | 14 | ASSEVTGANTGELF
TRBV4-3 | 15 | ASSPAFYGVTSYEQY
TRBV7-9 | 12 | ASSSPGITYEQY
TRBV5-6 | 11 | ASIGARGNTIY
TRBV27 | 11 | ASSLRGQETQY
TRBV19 | 13 | ASSIGTGFNQPQH
TRBV5-1 | 12 | ASSRAGDTTEAF
TRBV2 | 12 | ASSVGGSEQPQH
TRBV14 | 12 | ASSPGTVNQPQH
TRBV9 | 14 | ASSLGLAGSLETQY
TRBV30 | 10 | AWSGEINEQF
TRBV7-9 | 14 | ASSLSEGYSTDTQY
TRBV9 | 11 | ASSVPRAYEQY
TRBV9 | 12 | ASSDLDRNTEAF
TRBV18 | 15 | ASSPDRGSSGANVLT
TRBV28 | 13 | ASSSGQGSSYEQY
TRBV25-1 | 12 | ASSRTGTSYGYT
TRBV28 | 10 | ASTAGNTEAF
TRBV5-6 | 11 | ASSATGSYGYT
TRBV7-2 | 13 | ASSLSGTSSNEQF
TRBV6-6 | 10 | AIGGGTQTQY
TRBV6-5 | 13 | ASSYSKARRYEQY
TRBV19 | 14 | ASRRDTVYPSYGYT
TRBV28 | 12 | ASRSGQTYNEQF
TRBV27 | 14 | ASSLDGRSENTEAF
TRBV5-1 | 13 | ASSYRQGAGTEAF
TRBV2 | 14 | ASSADGAGYTGELF
TRBV6-5 | 11 | ASTAGGIGTQY
TRBV30 | 11 | AWSQGASQPQH
TRBV7-2 | 15 | ASSLGTIHRSNQPQH
TRBV28 | 13 | ASRRADRGSHGYT
TRBV27 | 11 | ASSQGVYTEAF
TRBV2 | 9 | AIKRQVEAF
TRBV7-6 | 14 | ASSQSRGSGIQTQY
TRBV25-1 | 11 | ASSSRAVTEAF
TRBV6-4 | 12 | ASSDTPGEDTQY
TRBV27 | 13 | ASSLPAAGTGELF
TRBV13 | 12 | ASSLNRATDTQY
TRBV6-1 | 13 | ASSLQGVSNQPQH
TRBV10-1 | 17 | ASSLGLAGGRSSTDTQY
TRBV28 | 10 | ASSSRDTEAF
TRBV9 | 10 | AGGGRTGELF